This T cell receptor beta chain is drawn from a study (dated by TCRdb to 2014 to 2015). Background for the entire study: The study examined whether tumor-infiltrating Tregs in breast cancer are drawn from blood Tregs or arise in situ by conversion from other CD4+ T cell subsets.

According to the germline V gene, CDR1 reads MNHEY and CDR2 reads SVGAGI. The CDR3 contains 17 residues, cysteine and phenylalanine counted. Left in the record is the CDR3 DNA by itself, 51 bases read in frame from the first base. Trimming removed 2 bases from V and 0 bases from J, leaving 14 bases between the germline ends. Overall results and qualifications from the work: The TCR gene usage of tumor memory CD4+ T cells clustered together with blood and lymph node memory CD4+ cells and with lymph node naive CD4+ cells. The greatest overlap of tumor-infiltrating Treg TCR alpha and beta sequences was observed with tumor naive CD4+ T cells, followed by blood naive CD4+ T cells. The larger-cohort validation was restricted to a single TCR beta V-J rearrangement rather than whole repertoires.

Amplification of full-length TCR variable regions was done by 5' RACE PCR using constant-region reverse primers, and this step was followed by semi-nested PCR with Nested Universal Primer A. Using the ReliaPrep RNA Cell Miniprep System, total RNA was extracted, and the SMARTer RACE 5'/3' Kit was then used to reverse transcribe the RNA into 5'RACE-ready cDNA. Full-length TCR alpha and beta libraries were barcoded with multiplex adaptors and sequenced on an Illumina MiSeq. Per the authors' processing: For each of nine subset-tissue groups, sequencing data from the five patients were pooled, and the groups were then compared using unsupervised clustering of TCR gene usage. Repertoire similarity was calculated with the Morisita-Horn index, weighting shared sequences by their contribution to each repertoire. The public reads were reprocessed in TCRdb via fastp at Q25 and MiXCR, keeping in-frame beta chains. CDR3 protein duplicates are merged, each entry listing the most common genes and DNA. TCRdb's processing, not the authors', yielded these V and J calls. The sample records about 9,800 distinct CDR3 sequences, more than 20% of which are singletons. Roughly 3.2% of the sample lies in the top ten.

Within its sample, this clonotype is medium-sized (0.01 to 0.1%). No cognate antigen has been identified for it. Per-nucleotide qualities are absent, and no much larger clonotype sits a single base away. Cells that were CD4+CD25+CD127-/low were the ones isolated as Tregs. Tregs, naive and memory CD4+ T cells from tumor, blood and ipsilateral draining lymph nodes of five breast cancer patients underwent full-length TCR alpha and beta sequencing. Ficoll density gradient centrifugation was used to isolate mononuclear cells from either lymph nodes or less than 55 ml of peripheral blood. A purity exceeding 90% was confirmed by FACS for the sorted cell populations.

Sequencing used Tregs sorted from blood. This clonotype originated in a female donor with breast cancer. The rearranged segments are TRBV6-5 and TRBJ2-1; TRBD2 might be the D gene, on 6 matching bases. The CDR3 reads CASSYRLAGSSYNEQFF. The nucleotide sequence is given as TGTGCCAGCAGTTACCGGTTGGCGGGGAGCTCCTACAATGAGCAGTTCTTC.